The source of this T cell receptor beta chain is a study of cytomegalovirus exposure and HLA in healthy donors. This PCR relied on a set of 60 Vbeta primers and 13 Jbeta primers. This table comes from immunoSEQ multiplex PCR, and its TCRdb copy is limited to in-frame clones, with some not included. The table lists approximately 77,000 clones, under 80% of them singletons. This CDR3 is built from 15 residues. Germline-derived CDR1 and CDR2 are SGHAT and FQNNGV. V dropped 1 base and J dropped 5 bases, with 14 bases sitting between them. This TCR was sampled from a man in his 60s in good health and CMV-seropositive. The specimen sequenced was PBMCs. The chain has TRBV11-2 and TRBJ1-1; D is possibly TRBD1 (5 bases). The CDR3 nucleotides are TGTGCCAGCAGCTTAGGACGGCGGGGGAGAACTGAAGCTTTCTTT. Its translation: CASSLGRRGRTEAFF.